The 26 T cell receptor beta chains reported below all come from one sample, sequenced in a study of Graves' ophthalmopathy and Graves' hyperthyroidism. As the template, RNA transcripts were used to amplify TCR beta CDR3 regions. RT-PCR in the first round used HTBI primers; a second-round multiplex PCR followed. TCRdb itself ran the multiplex PCR reads through MiXCR, one entry per CDR3 protein. The data show around 1,200,000 distinct CDR3 sequences, 35% to 40% seen once. The material sequenced was peripheral blood or thyroid tissue (not recorded which). The receptors derive from an adult man with Graves' hyperthyroidism.

The genes are TRBV5-4 and TRBJ2-2; no reliable D call. The CDR3 covers 15 residues. The V and J ends lost 4 bases and 0 bases respectively, with 10 bases between them. Germline V CDR1 and CDR2: SGHNT, YYREEE (reference sequence). CDR3 sequence reads: CASSETPANTGELFF. CDR3 coding DNA: TGTGCCAGCAGCGAGACACCTGCGAACACCGGGGAGCTGTTTTTT.

This clonotype was counted many times. CDR3: CASSRQGWKLFF. The CDR3 DNA reads TGTGCCAGCAGTAGACAGGGTTGGAAACTGTTTTTT. This chain uses TRBV7-9 with TRBJ1-4; the match to TRBD1 covers 7 bases. The CDR3 spans 12 residues. The V and J ends lost 6 bases and 11 bases, in that order; junction bases with no gene match: 6. CDR1 SEHNR and CDR2 FQNEAQ come from the germline V gene (reference sequence). Full variable domain (outside the CDR3, taken from reference TRBV7-9 and TRBJ1-4): DTGVSQNPRHKITKRGQNVTFRCDPISEHNRLYWYRQTLGQGPEFLTYFQNEAQLEKSRLLSDRFSAERPKGSFSTLEIQRTEQGDSAMYLCASSRQGWKLFFGSGTQLSVL.

This clonotype was picked up many times. The rearrangement joins TRBV7-9 to TRBJ2-7; possibly TRBD1 for D (7 bases). CDR3 length equals 14 residues. Trimming cost V 6 bases and J 7 bases, with 19 bases left between them. The V gene's germline CDR1 is SEHNR and CDR2 FQNEAQ (reference sequence). Here the CDR3 DNA reads TGTGCCAGCAGTAAAAGAGGGGGCGCGGGGGAGCAGTACTTC. Protein sequence: CASSKRGGAGEQYF.

Note on this clonotype: This may stem from a read error, because a much larger clone lies one nucleotide away. The chain joins TRBV6-5 to TRBJ2-7; D ambiguous. Germline V gene sequence: CDR1 MNHEY, CDR2 SVGAGI. This CDR3 region has 13 residues. V gave up 2 bases and J gave up 6 bases, with 11 bases separating them. For the CDR3, the DNA is TGTGCCAGCAGTTACGGAAGGACCTGCGAGCAGTACTTC. This sequence encodes CASSYGRTCEQYF.

The gene calls are TRBV7-3 and TRBJ1-1; 9 positions agree with TRBD1. CDR1 is SGHTA, CDR2 FQGTGA, per germline. The junction had 8 bases not matched to a gene; V was cut back by 5 bases and J by 4 bases. CDR3 length equals 15 residues. CDR3 loop: CASSNTGGFGTEAFF. In DNA form, the CDR3 reads TGTGCCAGCAGCAACACAGGGGGCTTTGGCACTGAAGCTTTCTTT.

This clonotype occurred many times. The V gene is TRBV7-2, the J gene TRBJ1-4, with a weak D call TRBD1 (5 bases). V shed 5 bases and J shed 7 bases, with 17 bases lying between them. The CDR3 extends over 15 amino acids. Germline loops: CDR1 SGHTA, CDR2 FQGNSA. The CDR3 here is CASSKTDDEGEKLFF. CDR3 sequence (DNA): TGTGCCAGCAGCAAGACAGATGACGAGGGTGAAAAACTGTTTTTT. Full variable domain (rest looked up from reference TRBV7-2 and TRBJ1-4): GAGVSQSPSNKVTEKGKDVELRCDPISGHTALYWYRQSLGQGLEFLIYFQGNSAPDKSGLPSDRFSAERTGGSVSTLTIQRTQQEDSAVYLCASSKTDDEGEKLFFGSGTQLSVL.

About this clonotype: A read error may explain this, as a much larger clone is one base away. The chain carries TRBV19 and TRBJ2-6; D call uncertain. CDR3 length: 15 residues. Germline V gene lookup returns CDR1 LNHDA and CDR2 SQIVND (reference sequence). Trimming stripped 2 bases from V and 0 bases from J, with 5 bases between. In nucleotides, the CDR3 is TGTGCCAGTAGTATACCCAGCTCTGGGGCCAACGTCCTGACTTTC. It yields the protein CASSIPSSGANVLTF.

This clonotype was found many times. Here the CDR3 DNA reads TGTGCCAGCAGTTTAGGAGCGGGGGTAGAGACCCAGTACTTC. Encoded protein: CASSLGAGVETQYF. This chain connects TRBV12-3 or TRBV12-4 to TRBJ2-5; TRBD2 aligns across 8 bases. V dropped 1 base and J dropped 4; count of bases not matched to a gene: 2. The length of the CDR3 is 14 residues.

This chain links TRBV3-1 with TRBJ1-1; D not certain. CDR3 length equals 12 residues. Germline CDR1 LGHDT, CDR2 YNNKEL (reference sequence). V lost 2 bases to trimming and J lost 8 bases, with 9 bases between them. The CDR3 region has the DNA TGTGCCAGCAGCCAATCCTGGGCGGAAGCTTTCTTT. Translation gives CASSQSWAEAFF.

The gene calls are TRBV28 and TRBJ1-5, with D possibly matching TRBD1 (6 bases). V shed 4 bases and J shed 0 bases, with 16 bases lying between them. The CDR3 has 17 amino acids. The germline V gene has CDR1 MDHEN and CDR2 SYDVKM. The CDR3 here is CASSSPTGPYSNQPQHF. In DNA, the CDR3 is TGTGCCAGCAGTTCCCCGACAGGTCCCTATAGCAATCAGCCCCAGCATTTT.

This clonotype was seen at least ten times. The chain combines TRBV20-1 with TRBJ2-5, with TRBD2 matching 9 bases. J was trimmed by 6 bases and V by 0 bases; bases with no gene match: 5. CDR1 and CDR2 (germline): DFQATT, SNEGSKA (reference sequence). The CDR3 consists of 14 residues. Written as DNA, the CDR3 is TGCAGTGCTAGAGATGTGAGCGGGGGGAAGACCCAGTACTTC. It is translated as CSARDVSGGKTQYF.

This clonotype was detected a few times. This rearrangement joins TRBV5-8 to TRBJ2-7, with 11 bases fitting TRBD1. Germline lookup yields CDR1 SGHTS and CDR2 YDEGEE. Trimming took 5 bases from V and 1 from J; bases not matched to a gene: 2. This CDR3 region has 14 residues. The CDR3 loop is CASRDRGLSYEQYF. For the CDR3, the DNA is TGTGCCAGCAGGGACAGGGGGCTTTCCTACGAGCAGTACTTC.

V and J are TRBV20-1 and TRBJ2-7; the match to TRBD1 covers 7 bases. CDR1 is DFQATT and CDR2 is SNEGSKA in the germline V gene (reference sequence). This CDR3 has 14 residues. J lost 3 bases, V lost 8 bases, and 13 bases had no gene match. CDR3 loop: CSSRRQGPGYEQYF. The CDR3 DNA sequence: TGCAGTTCTCGCAGACAGGGCCCCGGCTACGAGCAGTACTTC.

The chain has TRBV10-2 and TRBJ1-1, with D perhaps matching TRBD1 (5 bases). Trimming cost V 10 bases and J 0 bases, with 12 bases left between them. Germline assignment: CDR1 WSHSY and CDR2 SAAADI. The CDR3 totals 13 residues. The CDR3: CATKGVMNTEAFF. CDR3 DNA sequence: TGCGCCACCAAAGGGGTCATGAACACTGAAGCTTTCTTT.

The chain couples TRBV2 to TRBJ2-5; D is unclear. The CDR3 has 11 residues. Per germline, CDR1 SNHLY and CDR2 FYNNEI. Trimming removed 8 bases at V and 4 bases at J, with 8 bases between. The CDR3 here is CASLLPETQYF. CDR3 in DNA: TGTGCCAGCCTCCTCCCAGAGACCCAGTACTTC.

This clonotype was seen many times. V is TRBV19 and J is TRBJ1-6; 8 bases align to TRBD1. In germline, CDR1 is LNHDA, CDR2 SQIVND (reference sequence). V shed 5 bases and J 7 bases; nucleotides not matched to a gene: 4. The length of the CDR3 is 14 residues. The CDR3 spells CASSWQGANSPLHF. CDR3 bases: TGTGCCAGTAGTTGGCAGGGGGCCAATTCACCCCTCCACTTT.

Many counts were recorded for this clonotype. The V and J genes are TRBV5-1 and TRBJ1-6; 9 nucleotides match TRBD1. This CDR3 is built from 17 residues. J gave up 10 bases and V 1 base, and 12 bases lay outside the gene matches. Germline-derived CDR1 and CDR2 are SGHRS and YFSETQ. The CDR3 spells CASSLWLTGGSESPLHF. The CDR3 nucleotides are TGCGCCAGCAGCTTGTGGTTGACAGGGGGATCAGAATCACCCCTCCACTTT.

This chain connects TRBV7-9 to TRBJ1-2; D may be TRBD1 (6 bases). Per the germline V gene, CDR1 is SEHNR and CDR2 is FQNEAQ (reference sequence). V gave up 7 bases and J gave up 4 bases, with 16 bases separating them. CDR3 length: 14 amino acids. CDR3 coding DNA: TGTGCCAGCACTCCCGCCAGGGGACTCTATGGCTACACCTTC. It is translated as CASTPARGLYGYTF.

This chain uses TRBV7-2 with TRBJ2-6; possibly TRBD2 for D (6 bases). The germline V gene encodes CDR1 SGHTA and CDR2 FQGNSA. There are 19 residues in the CDR3. Trimming left V 5 bases short and J 0 bases short, with 20 bases between. This chain's CDR3 is CASSPRPSGSYSGANVLTF. DNA of the CDR3: TGTGCCAGCAGCCCGAGACCCAGCGGGTCTTACTCTGGGGCCAACGTCCTGACTTTC. Variable domain in full (rest from reference TRBV7-2 and TRBJ2-6): GAGVSQSPSNKVTEKGKDVELRCDPISGHTALYWYRQSLGQGLEFLIYFQGNSAPDKSGLPSDRFSAERTGGSVSTLTIQRTQQEDSAVYLCASSPRPSGSYSGANVLTFGAGSRLTVL.

This clonotype was counted a few times. The gene calls are TRBV9 and TRBJ2-2; 7 nucleotides line up with TRBD2. The germline gives CDR1 SGDLS, CDR2 YYNGEE. The junction had 6 bases not matched to a gene; V was cut back by 6 bases and J by 1 base. This CDR3 is 15 amino acids long. CDR3 sequence (DNA): TGTGCCAGCAACACCAAGCGGGAGAACACCGGGGAGCTGTTTTTT. Amino acid sequence: CASNTKRENTGELFF.

This clonotype was counted at least ten times. The rearrangement joins TRBV29-1 to TRBJ1-2; D is undetermined. Deletions cut 4 bases from V and 10 bases from J, with 16 bases between. Germline CDR1 SQVTM, CDR2 ANQGSEA. The CDR3 extends over 12 amino acids. Here the CDR3 reads CSVAASANVYTF. CDR3 nucleotide sequence: TGCAGCGTTGCGGCCTCGGCGAACGTCTACACCTTC.

This clonotype was observed at least ten times. This chain uses TRBV10-3 with TRBJ1-6; 7 bases align to TRBD1. In germline, CDR1 is ENHRY, CDR2 SYGVKD. J lost 10 bases, V lost 3 bases, and 12 bases had no gene match. The CDR3 spans 16 residues. The CDR3 region is CAISDGGTVSRSPLHF. The DNA of the CDR3 is TGTGCCATCAGTGATGGGGGGACAGTTTCTCGATCACCCCTCCACTTT.

The chain is built from TRBV9 and TRBJ2-7; maybe TRBD2 (6 bases). Germline-derived CDR1 and CDR2 are SGDLS and YYNGEE. The CDR3 is 16 amino acids. The V end lost 1 base, the J end lost 0 bases, and 14 bases lay between the germline ends. CDR3 sequence reads: CASSVSRDSSSYEQYF. DNA of the CDR3: TGTGCCAGCAGCGTATCCCGGGACTCGAGCTCCTACGAGCAGTACTTC.

Ten or more counts support this clonotype. The chain has TRBV20-1 and TRBJ1-1, with no clear D. The CDR3 spans 11 residues. Germline V CDR1 and CDR2: DFQATT, SNEGSKA (reference sequence). V lost 5 bases to trimming and J lost 1 base, with 5 bases between them. The CDR3 loop is CSARGNTEAFF. The CDR3 DNA reads as TGCAGTGCTCGGGGGAACACTGAAGCTTTCTTT.

This clonotype has ten or more counts. This chain uses TRBV7-6 with TRBJ2-2, with D unresolved. The CDR3 loop spans 15 amino acids. Germline V gene lookup returns CDR1 SGHVS and CDR2 FNYEAQ. V lost 2 bases and J lost 6, with 13 bases in between. The CDR3 DNA reads as TGTGCCAGCAGCTTATTGGGTTTGGTGGCCGGGGAGCTGTTTTTT. Amino acid sequence: CASSLLGLVAGELFF. Looking up the rest from reference TRBV7-6 and TRBJ2-2 gives the full variable domain: GAGVSQSPRYKVTKRGQDVALRCDPISGHVSLYWYRQALGQGPEFLTYFNYEAQQDKSGLPNDRFSAERPEGSISTLTIQRTEQRDSAMYRCASSLLGLVAGELFFGEGSRLTVL.

This clonotype has only a few counts. The gene calls are TRBV25-1 and TRBJ1-6; 7 positions agree with TRBD1. This CDR3 has 15 amino acids. Looked up from germline, CDR1 is MGHDK and CDR2 is SYGVNS. V shed 6 bases and J 5 bases; nucleotides not matched to a gene: 7. The CDR3 bases are TGTGCCAGCAGGGACAGGCCGGCCAATAATTCACCCCTCCACTTT. Amino acids: CASRDRPANNSPLHF.